Below, 9 T cell receptor beta chains from the same sample are listed, as sequenced in a study of cytomegalovirus exposure and HLA in healthy donors (dated by TCRdb to about 2017). The library was generated by the immunoSEQ multiplex PCR assay. For the multiplex PCR, a mixture combining 60 forward primers for TCR Vbeta segments and 13 reverse primers for TCR Jbeta segments was used. TCRdb re-hosts the immuneACCESS table, in-frame sequences only. Its copies lack some clones; in the studies checked, an unresolved V gene accounts for under half of them, and the cause for the rest is not known. For this sample the table gives roughly 150,000 clones, of which 9.7% were detected only once. 1.8% of the sample is in the top ten clones. The source material was PBMCs. The origin of the receptors is a man aged 50 or older in good health and CMV-seronegative.

This clone turned up a few times. This chain connects TRBV2 to TRBJ2-3; 11 bases are a match to TRBD2. The germline gives CDR1 SNHLY, CDR2 FYNNEI. The CDR3 length is 15 residues. The ends lost 5 bases at V and 6 bases at J; junction bases unmatched: 7. CDR3 sequence: CASSPSLAGGDTQYF. The CDR3 DNA reads as TGTGCCAGCAGTCCCTCTCTAGCGGGAGGCGATACGCAGTATTTT.

This clone was seen only a few times. The chain employs TRBV5-6 and TRBJ1-3, with 9 nucleotides matching TRBD1. Germline CDR1 and CDR2: SGHDT and YYEEEE. The CDR3 spans 17 residues. J lost 4 bases, V lost 2 bases, and 10 bases had no gene match. CDR3 sequence (DNA): TGTGCCAGCAGCTTCGGCGGGACAGGGTTTACCGGAAACACCATATATTTT. It codes for CASSFGGTGFTGNTIYF.

In its sample, this clone was seen a few times. This chain uses TRBV11-3 with TRBJ1-6; D is unresolved. The V and J ends lost 1 base and 6 bases respectively, with 4 bases between them. Germline lookup yields CDR1 SGHNT and CDR2 YENEEA. This CDR3 spans 13 amino acids. CDR3 nucleotides: TGTGCCAGCAGCTTAGGCGGTAATTCACCCCTCCACTTT. This encodes CASSLGGNSPLHF.

The chain has TRBV4-1 and TRBJ2-7, with TRBD1 identical over 8 bases. J gave up 3 bases and V 4 bases, and 8 bases lay outside the gene matches. CDR3 length: 15 amino acids. CDR1 is MGHRA, CDR2 YSYEKL, per germline. The CDR3 DNA follows: TGCGCCAGCAGCCGACGACAGGGGAGAGACTACGAGCAGTACTTC. Translation: CASSRRQGRDYEQYF.

This clone has a handful of counts. J is TRBJ1-5 and V is TRBV5-1; 8 positions match TRBD1. Germline V gene data show CDR1 as SGHRS and CDR2 as YFSETQ. V shed 0 bases, J shed 6 bases, and the junction held 8 bases outside the gene matches. This CDR3 has 16 residues. CDR3 protein: CASSLGGTGRGQPQHF. In nucleotides, the CDR3 is TGCGCCAGCAGCTTGGGCGGGACAGGTCGTGGTCAGCCCCAGCATTTT.

Only a few counts were recorded for this clone. The chain carries TRBV2 and TRBJ1-2; the match to TRBD1 covers 11 bases. Looked up from germline, CDR1 is SNHLY and CDR2 is FYNNEI. This CDR3 is 14 amino acids long. V lost 7 bases, J lost 4 bases, and 5 bases stayed unmatched. CDR3 protein: CASTGTGGIYGYTF. CDR3 DNA: TGTGCCAGCACCGGGACAGGGGGTATCTATGGCTACACCTTC.

There are a few counts of this clone. This chain joins TRBV7-9 and TRBJ1-5; D is perhaps TRBD1 (5 bases). The germline V gene encodes CDR1 SEHNR and CDR2 FQNEAQ (reference sequence). This CDR3 is 15 amino acids long. The V and J ends lost 3 bases and 0 bases respectively, with 9 bases between them. The CDR3 region is CASSFGHSSNQPQHF. CDR3 sequence (DNA): TGTGCCAGCAGCTTCGGACACTCTAGCAATCAGCCCCAGCATTTT.

A few counts support this clone. The rearrangement joins TRBV6-5 to TRBJ1-1; D is unresolved. V was pared by 0 bases and J by 1 base, with 9 bases between. The CDR3 runs 15 residues. Germline CDR1 reads MNHEY; CDR2 reads SVGAGI. The CDR3 spells CASSYSWRTNTEAFF. In DNA form, the CDR3 reads TGTGCCAGCAGTTACTCGTGGAGAACGAACACTGAAGCTTTCTTT.

This clone was picked up a small number of times. The V and J genes are TRBV21-1 and TRBJ2-1; the DNA was not used to check the table's D call, TRBD1. TRBV21-1 is deemed a pseudogene. The CDR3 runs 19 residues. The CDR3 bases are TGTGCCAGCAGCAAAGCTGGCTCTCCGGGACAGGGATTCCTATATGAGCAGTTCTTC. As protein: CASSKAGSPGQGFLYEQFF.